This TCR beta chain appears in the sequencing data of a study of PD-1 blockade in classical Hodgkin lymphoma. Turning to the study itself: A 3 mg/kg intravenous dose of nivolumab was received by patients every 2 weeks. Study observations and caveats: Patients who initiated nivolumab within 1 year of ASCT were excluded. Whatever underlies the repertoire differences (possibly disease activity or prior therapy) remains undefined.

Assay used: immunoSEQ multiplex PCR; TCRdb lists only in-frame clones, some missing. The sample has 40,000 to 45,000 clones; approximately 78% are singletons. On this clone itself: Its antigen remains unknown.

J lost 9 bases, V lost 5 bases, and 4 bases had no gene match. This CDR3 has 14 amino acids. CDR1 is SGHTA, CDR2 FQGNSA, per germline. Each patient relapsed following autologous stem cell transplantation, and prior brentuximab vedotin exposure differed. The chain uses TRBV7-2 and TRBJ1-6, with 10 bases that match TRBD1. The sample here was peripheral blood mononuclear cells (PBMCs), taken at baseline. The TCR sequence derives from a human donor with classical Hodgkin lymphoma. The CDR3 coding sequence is TGTGCCAGCAGCCCAGGACAGGGGGTTTCACCCCTCCACTTT. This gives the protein CASSPGQGVSPLHF.